The next 21 T cell receptor beta chains were all read from a single sample in a study of blood T cell repertoires in COVID-19. TCRdb keeps only in-frame clones here, not all; method: immunoSEQ multiplex PCR. The repertoire has around 400,000 clones, more than 80% of them found once; the top ten carry over 1%. The sequenced sample was peripheral blood. These TCRs come from a man in his forties with acute or convalescent COVID-19.

The chain uses TRBV2 and TRBJ1-3; 7 nucleotides line up with TRBD1. CDR1 SNHLY and CDR2 FYNNEI come from the germline V gene. V trimming: 6 bases; J trimming: 2 bases; junction bases outside the gene matches: 13. This CDR3 has 17 amino acids. CDR3 nucleotide sequence: TGTGCCAGCAGCCAAAACAGGGGCCAGGCAACTGGAAACACCATATATTTT. It encodes CASSQNRGQATGNTIYF. Variable domain in full (rest from reference TRBV2 and TRBJ1-3): EPEVTQTPSHQVTQMGQEVILRCVPISNHLYFYWYRQILGQKVEFLVSFYNNEISEKSEIFDDQFSVERPDGSNFTLKIRSTKLEDSAMYFCASSQNRGQATGNTIYFGEGSWLTVV.

V usage is TRBV27 and J usage is TRBJ2-3, with D perhaps matching TRBD2 (5 bases). The V and J ends lost 3 bases and 3 bases respectively, with 10 bases between them. The CDR3 is 14 amino acids. Per germline, CDR1 MNHEY and CDR2 SMNVEV (reference sequence). The CDR3 region is CASSFRWETDTQYF. CDR3 sequence (DNA): TGTGCCAGCAGTTTTCGATGGGAGACAGATACGCAGTATTTT.

V is TRBV19 and J is TRBJ2-7; D might be TRBD1 (6 bases). From germline, CDR1 is LNHDA and CDR2 SQIVND (reference sequence). V was shortened by 7 bases and J by 0 bases, with 13 bases between the two germline ends. This CDR3 comprises 14 residues. The CDR3 reads CASNLGASSYEQYF. The CDR3 DNA is TGTGCCAGTAACTTGGGGGCAAGCTCCTACGAGCAGTACTTC.

The CDR3 nucleotides read TGCGCCAGCAGCTTGGCGGGCTACAGGGGCGGAAGTGAAGCTTTCTTT. Protein: CASSLAGYRGGSEAFF. This chain links TRBV5-1 with TRBJ1-1; the match to TRBD1 covers 7 bases. The CDR3 spans 16 residues. Unmatched junction bases numbered 12, after V lost 0 bases and J lost 7 bases. Germline CDR1 SGHRS, CDR2 YFSETQ.

V usage is TRBV9 and J usage is TRBJ1-4; 7 bases are shared with TRBD1. J lost 12 bases, V lost 3 bases, and 11 bases had no gene match. This CDR3 is built from 14 residues. The V gene's germline CDR1 is SGDLS and CDR2 YYNGEE. DNA for the CDR3: TGTGCCAGCAGCGCACCGACAGGGAATTTAGAACTGTTTTTT. As protein: CASSAPTGNLELFF.

The V and J genes are TRBV14 and TRBJ2-7, with D maybe TRBD2 (6 bases). Germline CDR1 and CDR2: SGHDN and FVKESK. The CDR3 consists of 16 residues. V dropped 4 bases and J dropped 1 base, with 17 bases sitting between them. This CDR3 is CASSRLGTLPSYEQYF. The DNA for the CDR3 is TGTGCCAGCAGCCGACTAGGGACTCTACCATCCTACGAGCAGTACTTC.

The chain is built from TRBV9 and TRBJ2-1; tentative D call: TRBD1 (7 bases). Germline V CDR1 and CDR2: SGDLS, YYNGEE. There are 12 residues in the CDR3. V lost 4 bases and J lost 10, with 12 bases in between. Here the CDR3 DNA reads TGTGCCAGCAGCCCAGGGGGGCGAGAGCAGTTCTTC. It codes for CASSPGGREQFF.

CDR3 DNA: TGCGCCAGCAGCCAGAGGAGTGCAGGGGGCACTGAAGCTTTCTTT. It codes for CASSQRSAGGTEAFF. The chain carries TRBV4-1 and TRBJ1-1; 7 bases are a match to TRBD1. The CDR3 consists of 15 residues. The junction had 8 bases not matched to a gene; V was cut back by 3 bases and J by 4 bases. The germline gives CDR1 MGHRA, CDR2 YSYEKL.

This clone has only one observation. This chain links TRBV19 with TRBJ2-3, with TRBD1 matching 7 bases. V shed 4 bases, J shed 5 bases, and the junction held 3 bases outside the gene matches. Per the germline V gene, CDR1 is LNHDA and CDR2 is SQIVND (reference sequence). The CDR3 totals 13 residues. CDR3 in amino acids: CASSKQGLDTQYF. Here the CDR3 DNA reads TGTGCCAGTAGTAAACAGGGGTTAGATACGCAGTATTTT. Based on the CDR3 plus reference TRBV19 and TRBJ2-3, the full variable domain is DGGITQSPKYLFRKEGQNVTLSCEQNLNHDAMYWYRQDPGQGLRLIYYSQIVNDFQKGDIAEGYSVSREKKESFPLTVTSAQKNPTAFYLCASSKQGLDTQYFGPGTRLTVL.

This sequence joins TRBV28 and TRBJ1-2; 8 nucleotides align to TRBD1. Germline assignment: CDR1 MDHEN and CDR2 SYDVKM. The J segment lost 2 bases and the V segment lost 5 bases, leaving 7 bases of the junction unmatched. The CDR3 is 15 amino acids. The chain's CDR3 is CASSAPGQENYGYTF. In DNA, the CDR3 is TGTGCCAGCAGTGCACCGGGACAGGAGAACTATGGCTACACCTTC.

This rearrangement joins TRBV14 to TRBJ1-1, with 9 bases lining up with TRBD1. This CDR3 has 13 amino acids. Germline CDR1 SGHDN, CDR2 FVKESK. J lost 7 bases, V lost 4 bases, and 4 bases had no gene match. In nucleotides, the CDR3 is TGTGCCAGCAGCCTTACAGGGGGCATTGAAGCTTTCTTT. The encoded protein is CASSLTGGIEAFF.

Only one count was recorded for this clone. The chain combines TRBV13 with TRBJ1-2; unclear D gene. V was pared by 0 bases and J by 7 bases, with 9 bases between. This CDR3 comprises 13 residues. The germline gives CDR1 PRHDT, CDR2 FYEKMQ (reference sequence). For the CDR3, the DNA is TGTGCCAGCAGCTTAGGAGAGGTTTCTGGCTACACCTTC. It is translated as CASSLGEVSGYTF. Full variable domain (missing parts from reference TRBV13 and TRBJ1-2): AAGVIQSPRHLIKEKRETATLKCYPIPRHDTVYWYQQGPGQDPQFLISFYEKMQSDKGSIPDRFSAQQFSDYHSELNMSSLELGDSALYFCASSLGEVSGYTFGSGTRLTVV.

Notes on this clone: Within the sample, other DNA sequences also encode this same CDR3. The chain has TRBV27 and TRBJ2-1, with D possibly matching TRBD1 (5 bases). V shed 3 bases and J shed 2 bases, with 8 bases lying between them. CDR1 and CDR2 from the germline V gene are MNHEY and SMNVEV (reference sequence). CDR3 length: 14 residues. CDR3 sequence (DNA): TGTGCCAGCAGTTTGTCCAGGGCCTACAATGAGCAGTTCTTC. Translation gives CASSLSRAYNEQFF.

This clone was observed a few times. The chain is built from TRBV27 and TRBJ2-4; a possible D gene is TRBD2 (5 bases). CDR3 length equals 14 residues. The V end was cut by 2 bases, the J end by 7 bases, with 12 bases between. Per the germline V gene, CDR1 is MNHEY and CDR2 is SMNVEV (reference sequence). CDR3: CASSLNREVNIQYF. CDR3 DNA: TGTGCCAGCAGTTTAAATCGGGAAGTGAACATTCAGTACTTC.

The CDR3 sequence: CASSPKRQYEQYF. CDR3 in DNA: TGTGCCAGCAGCCCGAAAAGACAGTACGAGCAGTACTTC. The chain has TRBV13 and TRBJ2-7; D might be TRBD1 (5 bases). Trimming shortened V by 5 bases and J by 4 bases, and 12 bases separated the two germline ends. Germline V gene data show CDR1 as PRHDT and CDR2 as FYEKMQ (reference sequence). The CDR3 extends over 13 amino acids.

The chain carries TRBV12-2 and TRBJ2-2; the table's D call TRBD2 went unverified against the DNA. TRBV12-2 is assigned pseudogene status. The CDR3 sequence is 17 residues long. The CDR3 loop reads CASRLGEGSGNTGELFF. As DNA, the CDR3 is TGTGCAAGTCGCTTAGGCGAGGGTAGCGGGAACACCGGGGAGCTGTTTTTT.

The V and J genes are TRBV11-3 and TRBJ2-1, with TRBD2 matching 9 bases. Germline CDR1 reads SGHNT; CDR2 reads YENEEA. This CDR3 region has 16 residues. The ends lost 1 base at V and 6 bases at J; junction bases unmatched: 7. The CDR3 sequence: CASSLGGGTSRNEQFF. The CDR3 nucleotides read TGTGCCAGCAGCTTAGGAGGGGGGACTAGCCGCAATGAGCAGTTCTTC.

The rearrangement links TRBV5-1 to TRBJ1-1; unclear D gene. This CDR3 contains 14 residues. The ends were cut back, 0 bases at V and 1 base at J, with 7 bases in the middle. Germline-derived CDR1 and CDR2 are SGHRS and YFSETQ. The CDR3 region is CASSLGQTNTEAFF. In DNA form, the CDR3 reads TGCGCCAGCAGCTTGGGACAAACGAACACTGAAGCTTTCTTT.

V and J are TRBV28 and TRBJ1-1; tentatively, D is TRBD1 (5 bases). There are 14 residues in the CDR3. V was pared by 7 bases and J by 3 bases, with 15 bases between. The germline V gene encodes CDR1 MDHEN and CDR2 SYDVKM. This CDR3 reads CASISTVLDTEAFF. DNA of the CDR3: TGTGCCAGCATCTCGACAGTTTTGGACACTGAAGCTTTCTTT.

DNA of the CDR3: TGTGCCAGCAGTGAAGCGAGGGAGGTATCACCCCTCCACTTT. Its protein product is CASSEAREVSPLHF. V and J are TRBV2 and TRBJ1-6; D is unclear. V was pared by 0 bases and J by 10 bases, with 10 bases between. CDR1 and CDR2 from the germline V gene are SNHLY and FYNNEI. The CDR3 has 14 residues.

The chain joins TRBV7-2 to TRBJ1-1; no reliable D call. Germline V gene data show CDR1 as SGHTA and CDR2 as FQGNSA. The CDR3 has 14 residues. V gave up 1 base and J gave up 1 base, with 7 bases separating them. CDR3 region: CASSLGPWNTEAFF. CDR3 nucleotide sequence: TGTGCCAGCAGCTTAGGGCCCTGGAACACTGAAGCTTTCTTT.